The clone carrying this TCR beta chain appeared many times. Its antigen is undetermined. V was pared by 4 bases and J by 3 bases, with 9 bases between. Germline V gene sequence: CDR1 SQVTM, CDR2 ANQGSEA. The CDR3 length is 13 residues. TCRdb passed the PCR reads through MiXCR, listing each CDR3 protein once. This sample carries 600,000 to 650,000 distinct CDR3 sequences, 20% of them seen once, and the ten largest clones take roughly 0.9%. The data were obtained in a study of molecular identifiers for immune sequencing clone quantification. The study's findings and limits: Underestimation of highly expanded clone sizes could arise where identical TCR molecules share a barcode.

CD8+CD4-CCR7+CD45RA+ cells were sorted as naive CD8 T cells. The sequence was obtained from a human donor in good health. Some libraries in this study had Jurkat cell RNA spiked in. The specimen was naive CD8+ T cells from blood, with Jurkat cell RNA spiked in. As for subset: FACS-sorted CD8+CD4-CCR7+CD45RA+ naive T cells. The chain carries TRBV29-1 and TRBJ2-2; D might be TRBD2 (5 bases). The CDR3 protein is CSVALADTGELFF. The CDR3 DNA sequence: TGCAGCGTTGCGCTAGCCGACACCGGGGAGCTGTTTTTT.